The source of this T cell receptor beta chain is a study of blood T cells in healthy people across ages. About this clonotype: Its antigen is currently unknown.

For every donor, a draw yielded around 9.4 milliliters of peripheral blood. The CDR3 sequence is 11 residues long. Trimming took 5 bases from V and 10 from J; bases not matched to a gene: 3. Per germline, CDR1 MNHEY and CDR2 SVGEGT. The authors ran a second PCR of 7 to 11 cycles using a sample-barcoded 5' primer and a J-beta primer mix. From the 5' RACE reads, TCRdb called clonotypes with MiXCR, one entry per CDR3 protein. Here the sample spans some 760,000 distinct CDR3 sequences, just under 25% being singletons. Study observations and caveats: Unknown CMV status may confound age-related changes in expanded clones. Estimates drawn from one million T cells were deemed to understate diversity.

The sample also formed part of further work on T cells of mothers and their children.

This receptor was obtained from a boy aged 10-17 years in good health. Sequencing was carried out using blood. The chain is built from TRBV6-2 or TRBV6-3 and TRBJ1-1; 8 nucleotides agree with TRBD1. Here the CDR3 DNA reads TGTGCCAGCAGTACAGGGGGTACAGCTTTCTTT. Its protein product is CASSTGGTAFF.